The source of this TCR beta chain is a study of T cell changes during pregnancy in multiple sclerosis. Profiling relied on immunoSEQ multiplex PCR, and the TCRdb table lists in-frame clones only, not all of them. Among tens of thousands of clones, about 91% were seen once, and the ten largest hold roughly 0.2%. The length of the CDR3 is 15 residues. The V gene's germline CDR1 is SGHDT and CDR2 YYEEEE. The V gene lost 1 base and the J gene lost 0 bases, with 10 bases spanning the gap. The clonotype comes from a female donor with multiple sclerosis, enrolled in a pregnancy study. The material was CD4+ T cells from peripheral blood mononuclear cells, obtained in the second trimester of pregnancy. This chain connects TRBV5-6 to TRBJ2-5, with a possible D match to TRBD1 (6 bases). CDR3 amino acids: CASSLNGGDQETQYF. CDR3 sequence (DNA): TGTGCCAGCAGCTTGAATGGGGGCGACCAAGAGACCCAGTACTTC.